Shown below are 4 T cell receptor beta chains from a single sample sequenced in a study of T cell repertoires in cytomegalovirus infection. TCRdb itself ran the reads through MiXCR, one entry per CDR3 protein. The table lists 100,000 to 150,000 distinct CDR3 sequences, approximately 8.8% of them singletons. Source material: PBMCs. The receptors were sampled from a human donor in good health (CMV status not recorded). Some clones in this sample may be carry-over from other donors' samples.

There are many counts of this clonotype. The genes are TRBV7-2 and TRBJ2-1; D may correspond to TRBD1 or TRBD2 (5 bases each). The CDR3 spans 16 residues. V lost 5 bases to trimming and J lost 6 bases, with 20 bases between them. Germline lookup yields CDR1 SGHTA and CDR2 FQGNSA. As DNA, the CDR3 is TGTGCCAGCAGCCCTAACCCCTTGGGGGTCGGCAATGAGCAGTTCTTC. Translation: CASSPNPLGVGNEQFF.

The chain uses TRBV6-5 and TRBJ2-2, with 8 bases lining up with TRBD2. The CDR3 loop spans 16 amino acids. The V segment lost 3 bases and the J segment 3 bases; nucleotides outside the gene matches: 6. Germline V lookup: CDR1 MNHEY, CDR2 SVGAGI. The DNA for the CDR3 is TGTGCCAGCAGTTATTTCGGGGGGGCGGACACCGGGGAGCTGTTTTTT. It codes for CASSYFGGADTGELFF.

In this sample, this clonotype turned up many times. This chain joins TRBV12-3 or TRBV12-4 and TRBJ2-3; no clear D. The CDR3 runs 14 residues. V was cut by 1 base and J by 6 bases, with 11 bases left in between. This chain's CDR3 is CASSLGPLGDTQYF. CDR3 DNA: TGTGCCAGCAGTTTAGGTCCCCTAGGGGATACGCAGTATTTT.

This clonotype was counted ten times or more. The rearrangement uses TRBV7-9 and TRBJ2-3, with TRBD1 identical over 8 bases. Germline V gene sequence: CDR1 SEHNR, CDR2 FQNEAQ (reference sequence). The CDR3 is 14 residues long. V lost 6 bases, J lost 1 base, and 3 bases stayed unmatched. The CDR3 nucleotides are TGTGCCAGCAGTCCGGGACAGGGCACAGATACGCAGTATTTT. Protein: CASSPGQGTDTQYF.